This TCR beta chain derives from a study of blood T cells in healthy people across ages. About the research overall: Template switching retrieved approximately one barcoded beta molecule for each two T cells.

Donor samples were obtained from healthy Caucasian individuals from Russia, aged about 6 to 100. V was shortened by 4 bases and J by 2 bases, with 7 bases between the two germline ends. CDR3 size: 12 residues. Per germline, CDR1 DFQATT and CDR2 SNEGSKA (reference sequence). Then a second PCR, running about 6 to 12 cycles, was carried out with a sample-barcoded 5' primer and a J-beta primer mix. TCRdb redid the calling of the 5' RACE reads with MiXCR, one entry per CDR3 protein. The data show 550,000 to 600,000 distinct CDR3 sequences, roughly a quarter seen once. The sample comprised blood. The chain recombines TRBV20-1 with TRBJ2-3, with no clear D. The receptor was derived from a woman in her 70s in good health. CDR3 nucleotide sequence: TGCAGTGCTACTCCTAACACAGATACGCAGTATTTT. Its protein is CSATPNTDTQYF.